Listed below are T cell receptor beta chains from one sample, sequenced in a study of OX40 agonist ivuxolimab in advanced cancers. The assay was immunoSEQ multiplex PCR, and TCRdb's table has in-frame clones only and misses some. This sample has about 100,000 clones; 75% to 95% occur once, and the top ten carry 0.25% to 0.35%. This sample comprised CD4+ or CD8+ T cells sorted from blood, obtained in a trial of the OX40 agonist ivuxolimab. Receptors originate from an adult with an advanced solid tumor such as melanoma, head and neck, liver or kidney cancer. The CDR3 runs from the conserved cysteine through the conserved F or W. The order of the fields is J gene, V gene, D gene, clone size, CDR3 protein, CDR3 DNA. A D gene is named only where the DNA matches it firmly. Only part of the rows carry a size: once, few, many, or a class if the clone is expanded.

TRBJ2-1	TRBV5-1	TRBD2	.	CASRIELSGRNNEQFF	TGCGCCAGCCGAATAGAGCTTAGCGGGAGAAACAATGAGCAGTTCTTC
TRBJ2-7	TRBV28	TRBD2	.	CASESGRVPYEQYF	TGTGCCAGCGAAAGCGGGAGGGTCCCCTACGAGCAGTACTTC
TRBJ2-7	TRBV6-6	.	.	CASSYSREQYF	TGTGCCAGCAGTTACTCCCGCGAGCAGTACTTC
TRBJ2-7	TRBV11-2	TRBD2	.	CASSSPGRGVYEQYF	TGTGCCAGCAGCTCCCCCGGGAGGGGTGTATACGAGCAGTACTTC
TRBJ2-2	TRBV7-2	.	.	CASSLQGIGTGELFF	TGTGCCAGCAGCTTACAGGGTATCGGCACCGGGGAGCTGTTTTTT
TRBJ2-1	TRBV18	.	.	CASSPPLVGGEDYPTSEQFF	TGTGCCAGCTCACCACCTCTGGTCGGGGGAGAGGACTACCCTACATCTGAGCAGTTCTTC
TRBJ2-5	TRBV15	.	.	CATGTRAYQETQYF	TGTGCCACCGGTACACGCGCGTACCAAGAGACCCAGTACTTC
TRBJ1-1	TRBV7-9	.	.	CASSLESGTEAFF	TGTGCCAGCAGCTTAGAGTCGGGGACTGAAGCTTTCTTT
TRBJ1-6	TRBV27	.	.	CASSLLWGVDSPLHF	TGTGCCAGCAGTTTATTATGGGGAGTTGATTCACCCCTCCACTTT
TRBJ2-2	TRBV7-3	TRBD2	few	CASSLFGLAGGSNTGELFF	TGTGCCAGCAGCTTATTTGGACTAGCGGGAGGCTCGAACACCGGGGAGCTGTTTTTT
TRBJ2-3	TRBV27	TRBD2	.	CASRQTLAGGADTQYF	TGTGCCAGCAGACAAACCCTAGCGGGAGGAGCAGATACGCAGTATTTT
TRBJ2-1	TRBV5-1	TRBD2	.	CASSLGTSGKGGEQFF	TGCGCCAGCAGCCTGGGTACTAGCGGGAAGGGAGGTGAGCAGTTCTTC
TRBJ2-7	TRBV6-6	TRBD1	.	CASSSTGRQYF	TGTGCCAGCAGTTCGACAGGGCGGCAGTACTTC
TRBJ1-4	TRBV6-1	TRBD1	.	CASTRQGTTNEKLFF	TGTGCCAGCACTCGACAGGGAACAACTAATGAAAAACTGTTTTTT
TRBJ2-7	TRBV18	TRBD1	.	CASADRVKGEQYF	TGTGCCAGCGCCGACAGGGTTAAGGGCGAGCAGTACTTC
TRBJ2-7	TRBV28	TRBD2	.	CASSRRGGSSYEQYF	TGTGCCAGCAGCCGACGGGGAGGGTCCTCCTACGAGCAGTACTTC
TRBJ1-5	TRBV5-4	.	.	CASSLDAGAGQPQHF	TGTGCCAGCAGCTTGGATGCGGGGGCGGGTCAGCCCCAGCATTTT
TRBJ2-2	TRBV2	TRBD1	.	CASREGQGAGSKELFF	TGTGCCAGCAGGGAGGGACAGGGGGCTGGGTCTAAGGAGCTGTTTTTT
TRBJ1-1	TRBV7-8	.	.	CASSLAGGVNTEAFF	TGTGCCAGCAGCTTAGCGGGGGGCGTGAACACTGAAGCTTTCTTT
TRBJ2-2	TRBV7-9	.	.	CASSLNRNTGELFF	TGTGCCAGCAGCCTAAATAGGAACACCGGGGAGCTGTTTTTT
TRBJ2-7	TRBV19	TRBD2	.	CASSTPVAGGPFEQYF	TGTGCCAGTAGTACCCCCGTTGCGGGAGGGCCATTCGAGCAGTACTTC
TRBJ2-2	TRBV19	TRBD2	.	CASTPGTSHTGELFF	TGTGCCAGTACCCCCGGGACTAGTCACACCGGGGAGCTGTTTTTT
TRBJ2-7	TRBV5-4	TRBD1	.	CASSRRGQGSYEQYF	TGTGCCAGCAGCCGGAGGGGACAGGGCTCCTACGAGCAGTACTTC
TRBJ2-1	TRBV9	.	.	CASSVGQHDNEQFF	TGTGCCAGCAGCGTTGGCCAGCACGACAATGAGCAGTTCTTC
TRBJ2-7	TRBV5-4	.	.	CASSLVDNTKQYF	TGTGCCAGCAGCTTGGTGGACAACACGAAGCAGTACTTC
TRBJ1-1	TRBV7-2	.	.	CASSLEVWMNTEAFF	TGTGCCAGCAGCTTAGAGGTTTGGATGAACACTGAAGCTTTCTTT
TRBJ2-6	TRBV9	.	.	CASSAGHGAGSGANVLTF	TGTGCCAGCAGCGCCGGGCACGGGGCGGGGAGCGGGGCCAACGTCCTGACTTTC
TRBJ1-3	TRBV28	TRBD1	.	CASSFRGTPGNTIYF	TGTGCCAGCAGCTTCAGGGGGACTCCTGGAAACACCATATATTTT
TRBJ1-4	TRBV15	TRBD1	.	CATSRDPPGTGGEKLFF	TGTGCCACCAGCAGAGATCCGCCCGGGACAGGGGGAGAAAAACTGTTTTTT
TRBJ2-7	TRBV11-2	TRBD2	.	CASSLEGLAGGEQYF	TGTGCCAGCAGCTTAGAGGGACTAGCGGGAGGTGAGCAGTACTTC
TRBJ2-5	TRBV27	.	.	CASSFSRGRPRETQYF	TGTGCCAGCAGTTTCTCCAGGGGCCGCCCTAGGGAGACCCAGTACTTC
TRBJ1-6	TRBV15	.	.	CATRDGGSYNSPLHF	TGTGCCACCAGAGATGGTGGCTCCTATAATTCACCCCTCCACTTT
TRBJ1-3	TRBV5-1	.	.	CASSLEAGTGNTIYF	TGCGCCAGCAGCTTGGAGGCAGGGACTGGAAACACCATATATTTT
TRBJ2-1	TRBV19	TRBD2	.	CASSTQPGRGEQFF	TGTGCCAGTAGTACCCAGCCGGGGAGGGGTGAGCAGTTCTTC
TRBJ2-5	TRBV28	.	.	CASSCLLKLAPEETQYF	TGTGCCAGCAGTTGCCTGTTAAAATTGGCGCCAGAAGAGACCCAGTACTTC
TRBJ2-1	TRBV7-9	.	few	CASSLGGRANEQFF	TGTGCCAGCAGCTTAGGAGGGCGCGCCAATGAGCAGTTCTTC
TRBJ2-3	TRBV20-1	.	.	CSATAKNTQYF	TGCAGTGCTACAGCTAAAAATACGCAGTATTTT
TRBJ2-7	TRBV6-5	TRBD1	.	CASNRQGAFFEQYF	TGTGCCAGCAATAGACAGGGGGCGTTTTTCGAGCAGTACTTC
TRBJ2-7	TRBV19	TRBD1	.	CASSSRTGFSEQYF	TGTGCCAGTAGTTCGCGGACAGGGTTTAGCGAGCAGTACTTC
TRBJ2-2	TRBV15	TRBD2	.	CATSRGLAGGVGELFF	TGTGCCACCAGCAGGGGACTAGCGGGAGGGGTCGGGGAGCTGTTTTTT
TRBJ2-1	TRBV5-6	TRBD2	.	CASSLAGRPYNEQFF	TGTGCCAGCAGCTTAGCGGGACGACCGTACAATGAGCAGTTCTTC
TRBJ2-7	TRBV6-6	.	.	CASSSGGTDTSSEQYF	TGTGCCAGCAGTAGTGGCGGGACCGACACCTCCTCCGAGCAGTACTTC
TRBJ2-7	TRBV5-3	.	.	CARSAAQGPYEQYF	TGTGCCAGAAGCGCTGCCCAGGGGCCCTACGAGCAGTACTTC
TRBJ2-2	TRBV5-1	.	.	CASRGSGTEGAGELFF	TGCGCCAGCAGAGGTAGCGGGACAGAAGGCGCCGGGGAGCTGTTTTTT
TRBJ1-2	TRBV20-1	TRBD1	.	CSAAGGRGYTF	TGCAGTGCGGCAGGGGGGCGGGGCTACACCTTC
TRBJ2-3	TRBV6-5	TRBD1	.	CASRRTGYGDTQYF	TGTGCCAGCAGGAGGACAGGGTATGGAGATACGCAGTATTTT
TRBJ2-7	TRBV2	TRBD2	.	CASRVPSGRVNEQYF	TGTGCCAGTCGCGTACCTAGCGGGAGGGTCAACGAGCAGTACTTC
TRBJ2-5	TRBV2	.	.	CASSEAVGLGGQETQYF	TGTGCCAGCAGTGAAGCGGTGGGCCTGGGGGGCCAAGAGACCCAGTACTTC
TRBJ2-7	TRBV18	.	.	CASSPEAGASSYEQYF	TGTGCCAGCTCACCGGAGGCAGGGGCGAGCTCCTACGAGCAGTACTTC
TRBJ2-3	TRBV28	.	few	CASIPQTVSNRQYF	TGTGCCAGCATCCCCCAGACAGTCTCCAATAGGCAGTATTTT
TRBJ2-2	TRBV19	.	.	CASSPRTIGTGELFF	TGTGCCAGTAGTCCCCGCACTATCGGGACCGGGGAGCTGTTTTTT
TRBJ1-1	TRBV5-4	.	.	CASSLAGGEAFF	TGTGCCAGCAGCTTGGCGGGGGGTGAAGCTTTCTTT
TRBJ1-6	TRBV4-3	.	.	CASSQDPGGWDSPLHF	TGCGCCAGCAGCCAAGATCCCGGAGGATGGGATTCACCCCTCCACTTT
TRBJ2-1	TRBV5-4	.	.	CASSLGQSYNEQFF	TGTGCCAGCAGCTTGGGCCAGTCCTACAATGAGCAGTTCTTC
TRBJ2-7	TRBV6-1	TRBD2	once	CASSEGLAEFYERYF	TGTGCCAGCAGTGAAGGACTAGCGGAGTTCTACGAGCGGTACTTC